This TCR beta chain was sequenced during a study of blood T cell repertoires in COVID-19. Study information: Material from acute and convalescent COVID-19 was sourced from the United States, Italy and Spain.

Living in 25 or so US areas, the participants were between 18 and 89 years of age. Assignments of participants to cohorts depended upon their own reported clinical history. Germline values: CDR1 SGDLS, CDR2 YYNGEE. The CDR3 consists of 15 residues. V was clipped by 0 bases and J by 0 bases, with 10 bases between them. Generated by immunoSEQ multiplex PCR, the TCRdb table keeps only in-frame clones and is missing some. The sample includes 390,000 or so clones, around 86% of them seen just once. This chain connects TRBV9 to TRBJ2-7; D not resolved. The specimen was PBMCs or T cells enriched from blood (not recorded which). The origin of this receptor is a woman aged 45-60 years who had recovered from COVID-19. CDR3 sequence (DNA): TGTGCCAGCAGCGTAGACCCGTCTAGCTCCTACGAGCAGTACTTC. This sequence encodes CASSVDPSSSYEQYF.